Sequencing of this T cell receptor (beta chain) was carried out in a study of human T cells and chemical hapten exposure. Via MiXCR, TCRdb re-called the RACE reads, giving one row per CDR3 protein. The sample holds roughly 69,000 distinct CDR3 sequences, approximately 10% seen once. J lost 2 bases, V lost 4 bases, and 1 base had no gene match. There are 14 residues in the CDR3. The germline gives CDR1 MNHEY, CDR2 SVGEGT. Time point specified: patch test 2, 6 weeks after DPC sensitization. Treatment noted: therapeutic diphenylcyclopropenone sensitization with weekly scalp DPC. Study-wide findings and caveats: Among TCRs, those above 1 in 1000 frequency were unaffected by DPC sensitization.

This clonotype came up a few times. No antigen is known for it. The receptor comes from a woman in her fifties or sixties with alopecia areata. Some clones in this sample may be carry-over from other donors' samples. Sequencing used whole blood, obtained in connection with sensitization to the hapten diphenylcyclopropenone (DPC). The chain uses TRBV6-2 or TRBV6-3 and TRBJ1-3, with 8 bases lining up with TRBD1. CDR3 protein: CASSSGQAGNTIYF. The CDR3 DNA is TGTGCCAGCAGTTCGGGACAGGCTGGAAACACCATATATTTT.